One sample yielded the 8 T cell receptor beta chains listed below, sequenced in a study of blood T cell repertoires in COVID-19. Sequenced by immunoSEQ multiplex PCR; TCRdb stores in-frame clones only, minus some. This table holds approximately 310,000 clones, 80% to 90% found once. Sequenced: PBMCs or T cells enriched from blood (not recorded which). Receptors were obtained from a man aged 30-40 years who had recovered from COVID-19.

The chain recombines TRBV12-3 or TRBV12-4 with TRBJ1-6, with D possibly being TRBD1 (6 bases). V lost 5 bases and J 9 bases, leaving 11 bases between the germline ends. The CDR3 runs to 13 residues. The CDR3 DNA sequence: TGTGCCAGCAGTCCACAGGGATTTTCACCCCTCCACTTT. It codes for CASSPQGFSPLHF.

This sequence joins TRBV7-2 and TRBJ2-3, with D possibly matching TRBD2 (6 bases). CDR1 SGHTA and CDR2 FQGNSA come from the germline V gene. The CDR3 spans 16 residues. V lost 5 bases and J lost 6, with 21 bases in between. The CDR3 nucleotides are TGTGCCAGCAGCGCCCAGTCAGTGATGACTAGGGATACGCAGTATTTT. Protein product: CASSAQSVMTRDTQYF.

The rearrangement uses TRBV5-4 and TRBJ2-2, with TRBD2 matching over 7 bases. Losses at the gene ends were 4 bases for V and 2 bases for J; bases not matched to a gene: 8. Germline V lookup: CDR1 SGHNT, CDR2 YYREEE (reference sequence). CDR3 length: 16 amino acids. The CDR3 sequence: CASSPAGLGNTGELFF. The CDR3 DNA follows: TGTGCCAGCAGCCCAGCCGGACTAGGTAACACCGGGGAGCTGTTTTTT.

The chain links TRBV7-9 to TRBJ2-7; perhaps TRBD2 as D (5 bases). Germline V gene lookup returns CDR1 SEHNR and CDR2 FQNEAQ (reference sequence). The CDR3 consists of 13 residues. V was shortened by 2 bases and J by 3 bases, with 8 bases between the two germline ends. For the CDR3, the DNA is TGTGCCAGCAGCTTATTAGGGAGCTACGAGCAGTACTTC. This sequence encodes CASSLLGSYEQYF.

The V and J genes are TRBV5-1 and TRBJ2-5; 10 bases fit TRBD1. Germline V gives CDR1 SGHRS, CDR2 YFSETQ. V shed 0 bases, J shed 0 bases, and the junction held 8 bases outside the gene matches. CDR3 length equals 18 residues. The CDR3 spells CASSLGTTGQGYQETQYF. DNA of the CDR3: TGCGCCAGCAGCTTGGGGACTACGGGACAGGGGTACCAAGAGACCCAGTACTTC.

This sequence joins TRBV18 and TRBJ1-2, with D possibly TRBD1 on 6 matching bases. V gave up 2 bases and J gave up 6 bases, with 16 bases separating them. Germline loops: CDR1 KGHSH, CDR2 LQKENI. CDR3 length: 15 amino acids. The CDR3 bases are TGTGCCAGCTCACCAACAACCGGGACACGGAATGGCTACACCTTC. Protein: CASSPTTGTRNGYTF.

J is TRBJ1-1 and V is TRBV5-1; maybe TRBD1 (5 bases). Germline values: CDR1 SGHRS, CDR2 YFSETQ. V gave up 2 bases and J gave up 1 base, with 12 bases separating them. The CDR3 totals 15 residues. DNA for the CDR3: TGCGCCAGCAGCTTTGCAGGGATTAGGAACACTGAAGCTTTCTTT. As protein: CASSFAGIRNTEAFF.

This clone was seen just once. CDR3 residues: CAISGGLAGLGDTQYF. For the CDR3, the DNA is TGTGCCATCAGTGGGGGTCTAGCGGGGTTGGGAGATACGCAGTATTTT. The chain links TRBV10-3 to TRBJ2-3; 9 bases align to TRBD2. The CDR3 spans 16 residues. The J segment lost 5 bases and the V segment lost 4 bases, leaving 10 bases of the junction unmatched. Germline V gives CDR1 ENHRY, CDR2 SYGVKD.